What follows are 9 T cell receptor beta chains derived from one specimen sequenced in a study of blood T cell repertoires in COVID-19. This table comes from immunoSEQ multiplex PCR, and its TCRdb copy is limited to in-frame clones, with some not included. The table records fewer than 250,000 clones, 65% to 90% of them present only once. The sample taken for sequencing was PBMCs or T cells enriched from blood (not recorded which). The receptors stem from a woman between 40 and 55 years old with acute COVID-19.

In its sample, this clone was seen a few times. Other DNA sequences in the same sample also yield this CDR3. The gene calls are TRBV29-1 and TRBJ2-7, with D unresolved. Trimming left V 0 bases short and J 3 bases short, with 3 bases between. Germline V CDR1 and CDR2: SQVTM, ANQGSEA. CDR3 size: 11 residues. CDR3: CSVEDRYEQYF. CDR3 nucleotides: TGCAGCGTTGAAGATCGCTACGAGCAGTACTTC.

This chain connects TRBV11-1 to TRBJ2-7; 12 bases map to TRBD1. CDR1 is SGHAT and CDR2 is FQDESV in the germline V gene (reference sequence). The V and J ends lost 5 bases and 6 bases, in that order; junction bases with no gene match: 5. This CDR3 is 14 amino acids long. The CDR3 region is CASSVGTGGAEQYF. The CDR3 coding sequence is TGTGCCAGCAGCGTCGGGACAGGGGGCGCCGAGCAGTACTTC.

The chain combines TRBV21-1 with TRBJ2-5; TRBD2, as called in the table, went unchecked against the DNA. TRBV21-1 represents a pseudogene. This CDR3 spans 18 amino acids. CDR3 bases: TGTGCCAGCAGCTCACTAGGGACTAGCGGGAGGGCAAGGGAGACCCAGTACTTC. As protein: CASSSLGTSGRARETQYF.

The chain joins TRBV5-1 to TRBJ2-5; D unclear. CDR1 and CDR2 from the germline V gene are SGHRS and YFSETQ. The length of the CDR3 is 15 residues. Trimming took 4 bases from V and 5 from J, leaving 18 bases between them. The CDR3 spells CASSRSVSNRETQYF. The DNA of the CDR3 is TGCGCCAGCAGCCGGAGTGTTAGTAATCGGGAGACCCAGTACTTC.

The rearrangement uses TRBV27 and TRBJ2-1; no clear D. V was pared by 3 bases and J by 2 bases, with 8 bases between. CDR3 length: 14 residues. Germline V gene lookup returns CDR1 MNHEY and CDR2 SMNVEV (reference sequence). The CDR3 spells CASSFAETYNEQFF. The DNA for the CDR3 is TGTGCCAGCAGTTTTGCTGAGACCTACAATGAGCAGTTCTTC.

The rearrangement joins TRBV27 to TRBJ1-2; no reliable D call. Germline V CDR1 and CDR2: MNHEY, SMNVEV (reference sequence). Between the trimmed V and J ends, which lost 5 bases and 8 bases, there was a span of 15 bases. The CDR3 contains 13 residues. DNA for the CDR3: TGTGCCAGCAGTCTTCGCCGGGGTGAAGGCTACACCTTC. Encoded protein: CASSLRRGEGYTF.

This clone was seen more than once but under ten times. The chain combines TRBV28 with TRBJ1-4; 7 bases match TRBD1. Germline CDR1 MDHEN, CDR2 SYDVKM. J lost 6 bases, V lost 6 bases, and 10 bases had no gene match. The CDR3 sequence is 15 residues long. The CDR3 DNA reads as TGTGCCAGCAGCCCAAAGGGGGCATTTTATGAAAAACTGTTTTTT. Protein: CASSPKGAFYEKLFF.

This chain connects TRBV6-5 to TRBJ2-7, with TRBD1 matching 9 bases. Germline CDR1 is MNHEY and CDR2 is SVGAGI. The V segment lost 5 bases and the J segment 3 bases; nucleotides outside the gene matches: 2. This CDR3 contains 13 residues. CDR3 in amino acids: CASSTGGVYEQYF. The CDR3 nucleotides are TGTGCCAGCAGTACAGGGGGCGTCTACGAGCAGTACTTC.

This clone was counted between two and nine times. This CDR3 is also generated by other DNA sequences in the sample. V and J are TRBV12-3 or TRBV12-4 and TRBJ2-7; TRBD1 agrees at 9 bases. The V gene end was trimmed by 8 bases and the J gene end by 2 bases; junction bases not matched to a gene: 4. The CDR3 extends over 13 amino acids. CDR3 sequence: CASRDRATYEQYF. Here the CDR3 DNA reads TGTGCCAGCCGGGACAGGGCTACCTACGAGCAGTACTTC.